The 30 T cell receptor beta chains below were found in one sample sequenced in a study of T cell responses to AZD1222 COVID-19 vaccine. Assay: immunoSEQ multiplex PCR; the TCRdb copy retains only in-frame clones and omits some. The sample lists 100,000 to 140,000 clones; approximately 90% were seen once. The input for sequencing was peripheral blood, taken 28 days after the second AZD1222 dose. The receptors shown here come from an adult who received the AZD1222 COVID-19 vaccine.

This clone is a singleton in its sample. The V and J genes are TRBV29-1 and TRBJ2-5, with 12 nucleotides matching TRBD1. The V gene's germline CDR1 is SQVTM and CDR2 ANQGSEA. This CDR3 comprises 16 residues. Trimming cost V 6 bases and J 4 bases; bases outside gene matches: 12. Here the CDR3 DNA reads TGCAGCGTCGACGGGACAGGGGGCGCCCCGGGAGAGACCCAGTACTTC. The encoded protein is CSVDGTGGAPGETQYF.

Concerning this clone: This same CDR3 is encoded by further DNA sequences in the sample. The chain's CDR3 is CATSRRGSADTQYF. The CDR3 region has the DNA TGTGCCACCAGCAGGAGGGGGTCAGCAGATACGCAGTATTTT. The rearrangement links TRBV15 to TRBJ2-3; perhaps TRBD1 as D (6 bases). CDR3 length: 14 residues. Trimming left V 3 bases short and J 4 bases short, with 11 bases between. Germline-derived CDR1 and CDR2 are LNHNV and YYDKDF (reference sequence).

The V gene is TRBV28, the J gene TRBJ2-7; D gene uncertain. The CDR3 runs to 14 residues. Germline V lookup: CDR1 MDHEN, CDR2 SYDVKM. The V and J ends lost 7 bases and 5 bases respectively, with 18 bases between them. This CDR3 is CASTPDSKANEQYF. The CDR3 bases are TGTGCCAGCACCCCTGACTCAAAAGCAAACGAGCAGTACTTC.

This chain connects TRBV19 to TRBJ1-4; TRBD1 matches at 9 bases. Looked up from germline, CDR1 is LNHDA and CDR2 is SQIVND (reference sequence). CDR3 size: 14 residues. V lost 7 bases to trimming and J lost 8 bases; unmatched junction nucleotides: 8. The CDR3 region is CASNHRGRSEKLFF. The CDR3 coding sequence is TGTGCCAGTAATCACAGGGGGCGTTCGGAAAAACTGTTTTTT.

The sample holds one count of this clone. The J gene is TRBJ1-5, the V gene TRBV19; the D is unclear. Trimming stripped 9 bases from V and 2 bases from J, with 20 bases between. Looked up from germline, CDR1 is LNHDA and CDR2 is SQIVND (reference sequence). This CDR3 has 16 residues. CDR3 bases: TGTGCCAGCGGGGAGGCGGTCAGCGAAGGCAATCAGCCCCAGCATTTT. This translates into CASGEAVSEGNQPQHF.

The table lists this clone with a few counts. The V gene is TRBV5-4, the J gene TRBJ1-4; no reliable D call. CDR1 and CDR2 from the germline V gene are SGHNT and YYREEE (reference sequence). Trimming shortened V by 5 bases and J by 8 bases, and 13 bases separated the two germline ends. CDR3 length: 13 amino acids. Here the CDR3 reads CASRPREGEKLFF. For the CDR3, the DNA is TGTGCCAGCAGGCCGCGGGAGGGCGAAAAACTGTTTTTT.

This clone was counted once. V usage is TRBV5-1 and J usage is TRBJ2-5; 10 positions match TRBD2. V lost 4 bases, J lost 3 bases, and 9 bases stayed unmatched. Germline V gene lookup returns CDR1 SGHRS and CDR2 YFSETQ. The CDR3 is 16 amino acids. CDR3 in amino acids: CASSNLLAGRKETQYF. As DNA, the CDR3 is TGCGCCAGCAGCAACCTACTAGCGGGGAGGAAAGAGACCCAGTACTTC.

V usage is TRBV6-5 and J usage is TRBJ2-7, with TRBD1 as a possible D gene (6 bases). The germline CDR1 and CDR2 sequences are MNHEY and SVGAGI. The CDR3 contains 14 residues. Between the trimmed V and J ends, which lost 6 bases and 1 base, there was a span of 13 bases. The CDR3 reads CASRDSSLSYEQYF. The CDR3, as DNA: TGTGCCAGCAGGGACAGTAGCCTTTCCTACGAGCAGTACTTC.

V is TRBV29-1 and J is TRBJ2-7; 7 bases map to TRBD1. The CDR3 extends over 13 amino acids. Trimming cost V 7 bases and J 0 bases; bases outside gene matches: 6. CDR1 and CDR2 from the germline V gene are SQVTM and ANQGSEA. The CDR3 DNA reads TGCAGCGCGCTACAGGGGAGCTCCTACGAGCAGTACTTC. This codes for CSALQGSSYEQYF.

The chain is built from TRBV7-9 and TRBJ2-7, with TRBD1 as a possible D gene (6 bases). CDR3 size: 15 residues. Trimming shortened V by 4 bases and J by 7 bases, and 20 bases separated the two germline ends. The germline gives CDR1 SEHNR, CDR2 FQNEAQ (reference sequence). The CDR3 reads CASSSPGTPQLEQYF. In nucleotides, the CDR3 is TGTGCCAGCAGCTCCCCCGGGACACCACAGCTGGAGCAGTACTTC.

The V and J genes are TRBV24-1 and TRBJ1-5, with D perhaps TRBD1 (6 bases). There are 17 residues in the CDR3. Per germline, CDR1 KGHDR and CDR2 SFDVKD. Trimming removed 2 bases from V and 0 bases from J, with 13 bases in between. In nucleotides, the CDR3 is TGTGCCACCAGTGATTCAAGGACAGTCGATAGCAATCAGCCCCAGCATTTT. This translates into CATSDSRTVDSNQPQHF.

This chain uses TRBV3-1 (or the pseudogene TRBV3-2) with TRBJ2-7; D is possibly TRBD2 (6 bases). Germline values: CDR1 LGHDT, CDR2 YNNKEL (reference sequence). This CDR3 region has 14 residues. The V and J ends lost 1 base and 6 bases respectively, with 13 bases between them. This CDR3 reads CASSQVVGRTEQYF. For the CDR3, the DNA is TGTGCCAGCAGCCAAGTCGTTGGGAGGACCGAGCAGTACTTC.

This chain connects TRBV11-2 to TRBJ2-1, with unresolved D. Trimming removed 3 bases at V and 0 bases at J, with 12 bases between. Germline CDR1 and CDR2: SGHAT and FQNNGV. The CDR3 has 16 residues. The CDR3 is CASSLTPASSYNEQFF. CDR3 DNA: TGTGCCAGCAGCTTGACACCAGCGAGCTCCTACAATGAGCAGTTCTTC.

The genes are TRBV21-1 and TRBJ1-5. TRBV21-1 is termed a pseudogene. The CDR3 contains 15 residues. The CDR3 sequence: CASSKGPDSNQPQHF. As DNA, the CDR3 is TGTGCCAGCAGCAAAGGGCCCGACAGCAATCAGCCCCAGCATTTT.

The chain is built from TRBV9 and TRBJ1-2; D is unresolved. The germline V gene has CDR1 SGDLS and CDR2 YYNGEE. There are 15 residues in the CDR3. Trimming left V 3 bases short and J 5 bases short, with 17 bases between. CDR3 DNA sequence: TGTGCCAGCAGCGGCTGGGAGGACCTAGGGTATGGCTACACCTTC. It translates to CASSGWEDLGYGYTF. Variable domain in full (rest from reference TRBV9 and TRBJ1-2): DSGVTQTPKHLITATGQRVTLRCSPRSGDLSVYWYQQSLDQGLQFLIQYYNGEERAKGNILERFSAQQFPDLHSELNLSSLELGDSALYFCASSGWEDLGYGYTFGSGTRLTVV.

The chain has TRBV5-6 and TRBJ1-1; possibly TRBD1 for D (5 bases). The length of the CDR3 is 16 residues. Germline V gene sequence: CDR1 SGHDT, CDR2 YYEEEE. Trimming left V 2 bases short and J 3 bases short, with 17 bases between. In DNA form, the CDR3 reads TGTGCCAGCAGCTTTTCAGGGAGGATGGTGGACACTGAAGCTTTCTTT. Protein: CASSFSGRMVDTEAFF.

The chain couples TRBV27 to TRBJ1-1; 9 positions agree with TRBD1. This CDR3 has 14 amino acids. The germline V gene has CDR1 MNHEY and CDR2 SMNVEV (reference sequence). The V gene end was trimmed by 7 bases and the J gene end by 4 bases; junction bases not matched to a gene: 7. In nucleotides, the CDR3 is TGTGCCAGCAATAGCGGACAGGGGACCACTGAAGCTTTCTTT. Protein: CASNSGQGTTEAFF.

V usage is TRBV19 and J usage is TRBJ1-5, with 7 bases that match TRBD1. The germline CDR1 and CDR2 sequences are LNHDA and SQIVND (reference sequence). This CDR3 has 16 residues. V trimming: 4 bases; J trimming: 1 base; junction bases outside the gene matches: 7. CDR3 nucleotides: TGTGCCAGTAGTACCCGGACAGGAGTCAGCAATCAGCCCCAGCATTTT. It codes for CASSTRTGVSNQPQHF. Looking up the rest from reference TRBV19 and TRBJ1-5 gives the full variable domain: DGGITQSPKYLFRKEGQNVTLSCEQNLNHDAMYWYRQDPGQGLRLIYYSQIVNDFQKGDIAEGYSVSREKKESFPLTVTSAQKNPTAFYLCASSTRTGVSNQPQHFGDGTRLSIL.

The chain uses TRBV7-6 and TRBJ2-1; possible D gene TRBD1, 6 bases. The V and J ends lost 5 bases and 4 bases respectively, with 21 bases between them. Germline values: CDR1 SGHVS, CDR2 FNYEAQ. The CDR3 spans 17 residues. The CDR3 DNA reads TGTGCCAGCAGCGCATACAGGGCCAGCGAGCTATACAATGAGCAGTTCTTC. Encoded protein: CASSAYRASELYNEQFF.

The chain carries TRBV30 and TRBJ1-3, with a possible D match to TRBD1 (5 bases). The germline V gene has CDR1 GTSNPN and CDR2 SVGIG (reference sequence). V lost 5 bases and J lost 2, with 10 bases in between. This CDR3 contains 13 residues. CDR3 in amino acids: CAWSGLPGNTIYF. CDR3 sequence (DNA): TGTGCCTGGTCAGGGCTACCTGGAAACACCATATATTTT.

The chain combines TRBV11-2 with TRBJ2-7, with 7 bases lining up with TRBD2. The ends lost 1 base at V and 0 bases at J; junction bases unmatched: 3. The CDR3 extends over 15 amino acids. Germline values: CDR1 SGHAT, CDR2 FQNNGV. The CDR3 reads CASSLAGGNSYEQYF. The DNA of the CDR3 is TGTGCCAGCAGCTTAGCCGGGGGGAACTCCTACGAGCAGTACTTC.

V usage is TRBV27 and J usage is TRBJ2-2; tentative D call: TRBD1 (5 bases). The CDR3 contains 14 residues. Germline CDR1 MNHEY, CDR2 SMNVEV (reference sequence). Trimming left V 6 bases short and J 1 base short, with 9 bases between. CDR3 amino acids: CASSSTVNTGELFF. The CDR3 DNA is TGTGCCAGCAGCTCGACAGTGAACACCGGGGAGCTGTTTTTT.

V is TRBV7-9 and J is TRBJ2-7; tentatively, D is TRBD1 or TRBD2 (5 bases each). Germline V lookup: CDR1 SEHNR, CDR2 FQNEAQ (reference sequence). There are 12 residues in the CDR3. Trimming removed 1 base from V and 5 bases from J, with 6 bases in between. This chain's CDR3 is CASSLGDHEQYF. The CDR3 DNA follows: TGTGCCAGCAGCTTAGGGGACCACGAGCAGTACTTC.

This chain links TRBV4-1 with TRBJ2-3; the D call may be TRBD1 or TRBD2 (5 bases each). In germline, CDR1 is MGHRA, CDR2 YSYEKL. V lost 6 bases and J lost 6, with 22 bases in between. The CDR3 runs to 16 residues. The CDR3 nucleotides are TGCGCCAGCAGTCCTATCCCGGGGACCCCTGGGGATACGCAGTATTTT. As protein: CASSPIPGTPGDTQYF.

V and J are TRBV6-5 and TRBJ2-1; D tentatively fits TRBD1 or TRBD2 (5 bases each). Germline-derived CDR1 and CDR2 are MNHEY and SVGAGI. Trimming pared 6 bases from V and 9 bases from J, leaving 9 bases between. The CDR3 loop spans 11 amino acids. CDR3 in DNA: TGTGCCAGCAGCGGGGCGGGTGAGCAGTTCTTC. Encoded protein: CASSGAGEQFF.

The chain uses TRBV7-8 and TRBJ1-2, with D possibly matching TRBD1 (5 bases). The CDR3 consists of 14 residues. Germline CDR1 reads SGHVS; CDR2 reads FQNEAQ. Trimming shortened V by 1 base and J by 8 bases, and 14 bases separated the two germline ends. CDR3 in amino acids: CASSLGGARGGYTF. The DNA of the CDR3 is TGTGCCAGCAGCTTAGGCGGGGCCCGAGGGGGCTACACCTTC.

This sequence joins TRBV7-2 and TRBJ2-3; D possibly corresponds to TRBD2 (5 bases). V was clipped by 1 base and J by 5 bases, with 16 bases between them. The CDR3 runs 16 residues. Germline V gene sequence: CDR1 SGHTA, CDR2 FQGNSA. CDR3 DNA sequence: TGTGCCAGCAGCTTAGACGGGTTTTACCGGGGAGATACGCAGTATTTT. Translated: CASSLDGFYRGDTQYF.

This clone was counted between two and nine times. This rearrangement joins TRBV19 to TRBJ1-1; possibly TRBD1 for D (5 bases). The length of the CDR3 is 16 residues. Germline V lookup: CDR1 LNHDA, CDR2 SQIVND (reference sequence). Trimming stripped 2 bases from V and 4 bases from J, with 17 bases between. In DNA, the CDR3 is TGTGCCAGTAGTATATCCCCCCGGGGGAGGGTCACTGAAGCTTTCTTT. This codes for CASSISPRGRVTEAFF. The whole variable domain, remainder taken from reference TRBV19 and TRBJ1-1, is DGGITQSPKYLFRKEGQNVTLSCEQNLNHDAMYWYRQDPGQGLRLIYYSQIVNDFQKGDIAEGYSVSREKKESFPLTVTSAQKNPTAFYLCASSISPRGRVTEAFFGQGTRLTVV.

The J gene is TRBJ2-2, the V gene TRBV9; D not certain. V was pared by 0 bases and J by 1 base, with 7 bases between. Per the germline V gene, CDR1 is SGDLS and CDR2 is YYNGEE. The length of the CDR3 is 15 residues. The CDR3 DNA reads TGTGCCAGCAGCGTAGCTTTTTGGAACACCGGGGAGCTGTTTTTT. Encoded protein: CASSVAFWNTGELFF.

J is TRBJ2-2 and V is TRBV10-3, with a tentative D call TRBD2 (5 bases). Germline values: CDR1 ENHRY, CDR2 SYGVKD. The ends were cut back, 6 bases at V and 1 base at J, with 12 bases in the middle. The CDR3 covers 15 residues. The CDR3 nucleotides read TGTGCCATCAGGGGTGGGAGTGGGAACACCGGGGAGCTGTTTTTT. Its translation: CAIRGGSGNTGELFF.